This record concerns one T cell receptor beta chain sequence. The antigen remains unidentified. The sample originates from a study of CD8+ T cells in alopecia areata. Overall study context: Patients in the study were on tofacitinib for 6 to 18 months, then off it for 6 months.

Germline CDR1 reads SQVTM; CDR2 reads ANQGSEA. V was pared by 6 bases and J by 2 bases, with 13 bases between. The CDR3 sequence is 13 residues long. The sorting of PBMCs gave CD4+ and CD8+ T cells. RNA, once extracted, was reverse transcribed into cDNA for use as the sequencing template. Some clones are missing from TCRdb's copy, which holds only in-frame ones; the method was immunoSEQ multiplex PCR. Among 100,000 to 150,000 clones listed, about 49% were seen once. Findings of the study overall: The study found higher clonality in lesional than normal scalp, especially in alopecia totalis/universalis.

The source is a human donor with alopecia areata. This specimen was CD8+ T cells sorted from blood, taken at week 0. The rearrangement joins TRBV29-1 to TRBJ2-5; D is tentatively TRBD1 or TRBD2 (5 bases each). CDR3 in DNA: TGCAGCGTCGTCAGGGAGAGGCAAGAGACCCAGTACTTC. The encoded protein is CSVVRERQETQYF. The full variable domain, rest sourced from reference TRBV29-1 and TRBJ2-5, is SAVISQKPSRDICQRGTSLTIQCQVDSQVTMMFWYRQQPGQSLTLIATANQGSEATYESGFVIDKFPISRPNLTFSTLTVSNMSPEDSSIYLCSVVRERQETQYFGPGTRLLVL.